The clone carrying this TCR beta chain was observed a single time. The target antigen is unknown. This sample was taken from a study of CD8+CD57+ T cells in acquired aplastic anemia. Looking at the study overall: On average, sorted CD4+ and CD8+ cells gave approximately 3.1 ug of DNA.

TCR beta VDJ and CDR3 profiles were obtained from a genomic DNA template. MiXCR was run by TCRdb on the reads, yielding one entry per CDR3 protein. This table holds hundreds of thousands of distinct CDR3 sequences, under 40% found once. Study conclusions and caveats: Both patients and controls carried the same twenty-nine CD8+ CDR3 sequences.

Sequencing was done on patients that had shown CD8+CD57+ cell expansion by flow cytometry. Every patient had severe acquired aplastic anemia. Each patient gave a blood sample that was collected before any therapy had been received. The CDR3 is made up of 15 amino acids. Germline V lookup: CDR1 SNHLY, CDR2 FYNNEI. With V trimmed by 4 bases and J by 7 bases, 12 bases remained unmatched. The sequence was collected from a human donor with aplastic anemia. Sequencing was performed on sorted CD4+, CD8+, or CD8+CD57+ T cells (not recorded which) from PBMCs. The V and J genes are TRBV2 and TRBJ2-7; 8 bases agree with TRBD2. The CDR3 region is CASSGTGTSSWEQYF. The CDR3 coding sequence is TGTGCCAGCAGTGGAACCGGGACTAGTTCTTGGGAGCAGTACTTC.